This T cell receptor beta chain is drawn from a study of T-cell reconstitution after alpha-beta-depleted transplantation in children. V dropped 10 bases and J dropped 8; count of bases not matched to a gene: 4. This CDR3 spans 13 amino acids. CDR1 is ENHRY, CDR2 SYGVKD, per germline. Library preparation (for TCRbeta) was performed with unique molecular identifiers. TCRdb recomputed calls from the PCR reads with MiXCR, one row per CDR3 protein. The profile shows some 530,000 distinct CDR3 sequences, around 12% of them singletons. This clonotype was recorded many times. The sequence derives from a human donor who donated a stem cell graft to a child with combined immunodeficiency. The J gene is TRBJ2-1, the V gene TRBV10-3, with 14 positions matching TRBD2. Specimen: PBMCs from the stem cell graft donor, collected from the stem cell graft. The CDR3 region is CATWTSGRYEQFF. The DNA of the CDR3 is TGTGCCACCTGGACTAGCGGGAGGTATGAGCAGTTCTTC.